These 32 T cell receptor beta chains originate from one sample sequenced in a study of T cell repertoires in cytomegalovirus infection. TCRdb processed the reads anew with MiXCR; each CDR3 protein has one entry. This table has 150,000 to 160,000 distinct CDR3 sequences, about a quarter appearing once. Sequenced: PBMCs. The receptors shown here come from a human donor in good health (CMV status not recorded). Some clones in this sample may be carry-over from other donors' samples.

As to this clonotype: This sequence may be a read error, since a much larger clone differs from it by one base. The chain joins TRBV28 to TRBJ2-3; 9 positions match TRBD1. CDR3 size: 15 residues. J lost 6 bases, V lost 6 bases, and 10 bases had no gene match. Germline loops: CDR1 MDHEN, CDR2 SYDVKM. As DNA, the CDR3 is TGTGCCAGCAGCAAAGGGACAGGGCAATCGGATACGCAGTATTTT. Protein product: CASSKGTGQSDTQYF.

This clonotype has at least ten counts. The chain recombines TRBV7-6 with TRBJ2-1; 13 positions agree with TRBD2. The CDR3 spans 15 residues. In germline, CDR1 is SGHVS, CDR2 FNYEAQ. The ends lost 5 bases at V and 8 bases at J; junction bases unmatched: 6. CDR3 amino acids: CASSLLAGGRDEQFF. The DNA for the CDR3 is TGTGCCAGCAGCCTACTAGCGGGAGGGAGAGATGAGCAGTTCTTC.

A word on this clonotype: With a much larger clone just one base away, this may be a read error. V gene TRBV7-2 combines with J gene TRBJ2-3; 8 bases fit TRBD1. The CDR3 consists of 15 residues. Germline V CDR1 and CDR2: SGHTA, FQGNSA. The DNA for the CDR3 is TGTGCCAGCAGCCGCCAGGGGGCGCGAAGAGATACGCAGTTTTTT. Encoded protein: CASSRQGARRDTQFF.

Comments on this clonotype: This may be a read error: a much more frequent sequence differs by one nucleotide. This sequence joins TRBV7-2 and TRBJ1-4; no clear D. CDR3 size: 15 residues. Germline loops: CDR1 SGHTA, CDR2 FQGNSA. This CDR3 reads CANSKGGRHNEKLFF. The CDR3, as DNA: TGTGCCAACAGCAAAGGAGGCAGACATAATGAAAAACTGTTTTTT.

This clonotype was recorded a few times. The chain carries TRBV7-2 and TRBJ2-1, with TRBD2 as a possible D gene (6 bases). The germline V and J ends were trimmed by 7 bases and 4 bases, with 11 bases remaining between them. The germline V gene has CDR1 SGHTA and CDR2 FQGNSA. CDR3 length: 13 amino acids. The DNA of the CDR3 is TGTGCCAGCAACTTGGGGGGTTACAATGAGCAGTTCTTC. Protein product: CASNLGGYNEQFF.

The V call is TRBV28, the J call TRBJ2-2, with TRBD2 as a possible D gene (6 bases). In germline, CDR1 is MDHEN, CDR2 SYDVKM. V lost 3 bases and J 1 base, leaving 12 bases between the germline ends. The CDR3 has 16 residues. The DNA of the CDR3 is TGTGCCAGCAGTTTCATAGGTAGCGGGAACACCGGGGAGCTGTTTTTT. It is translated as CASSFIGSGNTGELFF.

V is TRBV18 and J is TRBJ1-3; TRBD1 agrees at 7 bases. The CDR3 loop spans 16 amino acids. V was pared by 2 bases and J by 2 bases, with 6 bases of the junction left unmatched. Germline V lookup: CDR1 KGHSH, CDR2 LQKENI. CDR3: CASSPTGTATGNTIYF. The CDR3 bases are TGTGCCAGCTCACCAACCGGGACAGCAACTGGAAACACCATATATTTT.

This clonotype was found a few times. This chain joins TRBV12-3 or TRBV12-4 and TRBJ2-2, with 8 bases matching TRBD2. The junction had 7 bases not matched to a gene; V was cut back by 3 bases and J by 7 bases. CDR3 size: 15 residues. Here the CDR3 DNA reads TGTGCCAGCAGTTTTTACGGGAGGGCCGGCGGGGAGCTGTTTTTT. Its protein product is CASSFYGRAGGELFF.

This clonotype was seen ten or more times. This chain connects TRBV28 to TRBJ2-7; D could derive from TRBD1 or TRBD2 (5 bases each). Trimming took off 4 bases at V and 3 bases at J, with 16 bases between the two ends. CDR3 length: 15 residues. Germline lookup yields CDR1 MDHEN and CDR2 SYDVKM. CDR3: CASSSPGQTYYEQYF. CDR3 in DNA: TGTGCCAGCAGTTCCCCGGGGCAGACCTACTACGAGCAGTACTTC.

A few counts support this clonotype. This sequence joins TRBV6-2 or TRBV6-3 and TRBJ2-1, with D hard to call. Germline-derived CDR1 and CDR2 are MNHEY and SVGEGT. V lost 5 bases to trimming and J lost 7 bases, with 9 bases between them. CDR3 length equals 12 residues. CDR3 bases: TGTGCCAGCAGTAAGGTGAGAAATGAGCAGTTCTTC. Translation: CASSKVRNEQFF.

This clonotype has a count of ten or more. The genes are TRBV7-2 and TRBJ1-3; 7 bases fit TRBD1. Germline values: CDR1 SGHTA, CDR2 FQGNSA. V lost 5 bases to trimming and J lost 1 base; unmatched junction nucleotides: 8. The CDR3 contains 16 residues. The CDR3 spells CASSKQTGWSGNTIYF. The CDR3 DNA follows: TGTGCCAGCAGCAAACAGACAGGGTGGTCTGGAAACACCATATATTTT.

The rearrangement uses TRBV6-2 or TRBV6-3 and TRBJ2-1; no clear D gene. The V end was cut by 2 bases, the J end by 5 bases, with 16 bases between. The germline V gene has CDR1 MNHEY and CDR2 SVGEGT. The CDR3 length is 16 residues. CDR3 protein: CASSYGGIFPDNEQFF. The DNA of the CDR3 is TGTGCCAGCAGTTACGGTGGGATCTTCCCCGACAATGAGCAGTTCTTC.

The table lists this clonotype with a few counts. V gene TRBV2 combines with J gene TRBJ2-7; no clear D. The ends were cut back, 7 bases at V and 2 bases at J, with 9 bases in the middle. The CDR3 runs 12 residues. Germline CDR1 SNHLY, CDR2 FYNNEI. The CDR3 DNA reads TGTGCCAGCAAAGGACGGGCCTACGAGCAGTACTTC. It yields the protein CASKGRAYEQYF.

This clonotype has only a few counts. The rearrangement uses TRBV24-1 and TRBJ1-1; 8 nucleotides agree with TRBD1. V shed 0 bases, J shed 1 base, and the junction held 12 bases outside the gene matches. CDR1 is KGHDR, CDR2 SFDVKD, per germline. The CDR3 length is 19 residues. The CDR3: CATSDLHLPQGGRNTEAFF. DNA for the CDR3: TGTGCCACCAGTGATTTGCACTTACCACAGGGGGGTAGGAACACTGAAGCTTTCTTT.

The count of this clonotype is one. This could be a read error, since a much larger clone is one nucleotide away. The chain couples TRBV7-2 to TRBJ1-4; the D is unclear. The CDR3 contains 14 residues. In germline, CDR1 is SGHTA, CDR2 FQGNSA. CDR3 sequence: CASSQGLTHEKLFF. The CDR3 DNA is TGTGCCAGCAGCCAAGGGCTAACTCATGAAAAACTGTTTTTT.

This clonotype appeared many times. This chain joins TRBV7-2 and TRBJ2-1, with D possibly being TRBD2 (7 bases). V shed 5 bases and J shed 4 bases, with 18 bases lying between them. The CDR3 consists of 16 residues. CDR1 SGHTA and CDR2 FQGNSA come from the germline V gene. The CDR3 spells CASSLRGGGSYNEQFF. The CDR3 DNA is TGTGCCAGCAGCCTTAGGGGGGGCGGGAGTTACAATGAGCAGTTCTTC.

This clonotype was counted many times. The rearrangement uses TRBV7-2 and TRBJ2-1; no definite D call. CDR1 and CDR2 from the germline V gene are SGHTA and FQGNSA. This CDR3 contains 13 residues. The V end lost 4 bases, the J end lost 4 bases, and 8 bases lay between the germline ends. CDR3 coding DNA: TGTGCCAGCAGCTACGAAGGTTACAATGAGCAGTTCTTC. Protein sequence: CASSYEGYNEQFF.

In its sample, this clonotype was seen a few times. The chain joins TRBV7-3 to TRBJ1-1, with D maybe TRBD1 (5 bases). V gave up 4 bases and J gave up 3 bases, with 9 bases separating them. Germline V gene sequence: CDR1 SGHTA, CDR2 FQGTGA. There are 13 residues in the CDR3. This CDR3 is CASSWDGYTEAFF. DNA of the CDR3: TGTGCCAGCAGCTGGGACGGTTACACTGAAGCTTTCTTT.

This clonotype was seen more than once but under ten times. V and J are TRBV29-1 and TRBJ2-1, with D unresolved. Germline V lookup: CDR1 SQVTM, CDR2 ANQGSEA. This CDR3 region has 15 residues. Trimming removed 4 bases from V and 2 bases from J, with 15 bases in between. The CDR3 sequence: CSVGLRLVAYNEQFF. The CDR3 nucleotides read TGCAGCGTTGGGTTGCGCCTAGTGGCCTACAATGAGCAGTTCTTC.

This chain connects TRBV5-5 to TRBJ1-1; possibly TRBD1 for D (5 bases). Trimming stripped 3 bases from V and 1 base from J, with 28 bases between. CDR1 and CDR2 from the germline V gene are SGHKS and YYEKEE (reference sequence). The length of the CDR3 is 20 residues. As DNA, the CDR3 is TGTGCCAGCAGCTCACATGTCCCGGGACTTGGACTGTACCCGAACACTGAAGCTTTCTTT. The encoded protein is CASSSHVPGLGLYPNTEAFF.

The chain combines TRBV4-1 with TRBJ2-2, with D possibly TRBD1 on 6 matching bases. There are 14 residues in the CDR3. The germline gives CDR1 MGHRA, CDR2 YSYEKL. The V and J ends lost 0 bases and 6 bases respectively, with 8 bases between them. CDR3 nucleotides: TGCGCCAGCAGCCAAGATCAGGGGCCCGGGGAGCTGTTTTTT. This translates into CASSQDQGPGELFF.

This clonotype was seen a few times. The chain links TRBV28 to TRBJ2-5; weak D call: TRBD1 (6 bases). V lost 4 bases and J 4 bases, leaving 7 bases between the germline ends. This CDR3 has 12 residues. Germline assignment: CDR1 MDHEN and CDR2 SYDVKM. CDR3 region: CASSSTGETQYF. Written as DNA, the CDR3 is TGTGCCAGCAGTTCGACAGGAGAGACCCAGTACTTC.

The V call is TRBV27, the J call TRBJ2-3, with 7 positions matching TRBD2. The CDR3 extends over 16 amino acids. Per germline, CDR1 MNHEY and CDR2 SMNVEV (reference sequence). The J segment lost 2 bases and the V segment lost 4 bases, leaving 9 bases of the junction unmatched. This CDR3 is CASSYGAGDHTDTQYF. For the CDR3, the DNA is TGTGCCAGCAGTTATGGGGCGGGGGACCACACAGATACGCAGTATTTT.

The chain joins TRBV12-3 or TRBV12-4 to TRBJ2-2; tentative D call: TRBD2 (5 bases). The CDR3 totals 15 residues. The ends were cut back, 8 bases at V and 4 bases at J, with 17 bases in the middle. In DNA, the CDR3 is TGTGCCAGCTCTGTCGTGGGAGTGGGCACCGGGGAGCTGTTTTTT. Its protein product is CASSVVGVGTGELFF.

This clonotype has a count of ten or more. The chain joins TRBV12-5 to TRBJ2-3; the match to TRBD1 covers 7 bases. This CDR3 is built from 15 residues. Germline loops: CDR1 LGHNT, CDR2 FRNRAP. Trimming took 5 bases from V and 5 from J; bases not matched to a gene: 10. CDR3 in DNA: TGTGCTAGTGGTCCGGGACAGAGGGTTGAAGATACGCAGTATTTT. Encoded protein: CASGPGQRVEDTQYF.

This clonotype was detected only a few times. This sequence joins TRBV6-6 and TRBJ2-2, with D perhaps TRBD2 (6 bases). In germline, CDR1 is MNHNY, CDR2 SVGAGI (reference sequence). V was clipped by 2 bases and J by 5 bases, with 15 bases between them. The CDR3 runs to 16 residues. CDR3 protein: CASSYTADAGTGELFF. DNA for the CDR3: TGTGCCAGCAGTTACACGGCCGACGCGGGGACCGGGGAGCTGTTTTTT.

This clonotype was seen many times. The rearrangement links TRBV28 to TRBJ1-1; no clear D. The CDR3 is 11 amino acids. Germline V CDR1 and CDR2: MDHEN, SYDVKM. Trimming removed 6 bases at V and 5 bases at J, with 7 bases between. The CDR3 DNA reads TGTGCCAGCAGCTCTTGGACTGAAGCTTTCTTT. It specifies CASSSWTEAFF.

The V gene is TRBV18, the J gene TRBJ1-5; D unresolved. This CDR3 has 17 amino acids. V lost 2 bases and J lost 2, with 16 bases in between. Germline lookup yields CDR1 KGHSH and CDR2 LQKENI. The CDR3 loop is CASSPISGDRGNQPQHF. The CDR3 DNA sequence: TGTGCCAGCTCACCAATTTCCGGGGATCGAGGCAATCAGCCCCAGCATTTT.

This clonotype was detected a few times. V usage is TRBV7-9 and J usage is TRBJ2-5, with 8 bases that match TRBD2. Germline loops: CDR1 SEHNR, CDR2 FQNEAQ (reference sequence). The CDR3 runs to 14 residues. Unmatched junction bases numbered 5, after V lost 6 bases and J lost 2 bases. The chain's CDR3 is CASSHERGQETQYF. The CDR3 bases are TGTGCCAGCAGTCATGAGCGGGGGCAAGAGACCCAGTACTTC.

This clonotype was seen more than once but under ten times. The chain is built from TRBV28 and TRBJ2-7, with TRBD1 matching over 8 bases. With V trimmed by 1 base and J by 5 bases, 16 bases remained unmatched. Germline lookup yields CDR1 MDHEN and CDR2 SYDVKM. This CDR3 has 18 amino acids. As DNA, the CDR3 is TGTGCCAGCAGTTTATCGCCATCCATGTGGGCAGGGGGCCACGAGCAGTACTTC. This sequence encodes CASSLSPSMWAGGHEQYF.

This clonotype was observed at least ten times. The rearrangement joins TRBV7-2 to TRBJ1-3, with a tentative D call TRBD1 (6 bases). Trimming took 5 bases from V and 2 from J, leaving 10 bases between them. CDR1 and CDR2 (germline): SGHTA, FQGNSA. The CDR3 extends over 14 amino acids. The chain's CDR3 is CASSRDTAGNTIYF. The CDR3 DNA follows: TGTGCCAGCAGCCGGGACACTGCTGGAAACACCATATATTTT.

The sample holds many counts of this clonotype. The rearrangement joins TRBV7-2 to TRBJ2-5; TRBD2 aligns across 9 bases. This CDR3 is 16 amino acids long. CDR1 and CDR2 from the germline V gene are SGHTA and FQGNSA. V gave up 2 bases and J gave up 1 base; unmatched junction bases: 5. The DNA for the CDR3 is TGTGCCAGCAGCTTATGGGGTAGCGGGGGCCAAGAGACCCAGTACTTC. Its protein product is CASSLWGSGGQETQYF. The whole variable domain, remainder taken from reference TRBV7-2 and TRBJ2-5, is GAGVSQSPSNKVTEKGKDVELRCDPISGHTALYWYRQSLGQGLEFLIYFQGNSAPDKSGLPSDRFSAERTGGSVSTLTIQRTQQEDSAVYLCASSLWGSGGQETQYFGPGTRLLVL.